A selection of T cell receptor beta chains follows, all from one sample in a study of OX40 agonist ivuxolimab in advanced cancers. Sequenced by immunoSEQ multiplex PCR; TCRdb stores in-frame clones only, minus some. The data show about 13,000 clones, 80% seen once. This specimen consisted of CD4+ or CD8+ T cells sorted from blood, obtained in a trial of the OX40 agonist ivuxolimab. These receptors were obtained from an adult with an advanced solid tumor such as melanoma, head and neck, liver or kidney cancer. CDR3s include the opening cysteine and the closing phenylalanine or tryptophan. Each record gives: CDR3 length, V gene, J gene, D gene, CDR3 protein. A D gene is named only where the DNA matches it firmly.

17	TRBV13	TRBJ2-6	TRBD1	CASSGQGRFSGANVLTF
21	TRBV7-6	TRBJ2-1	TRBD2	CASSPRAWGQRETLSYNEQFF
18	TRBV13	TRBJ2-1	TRBD2	CASSSTGGVAGGYNEQFF
15	TRBV19	TRBJ1-1	TRBD1	CASSIGQGAGTEAFF
16	TRBV5-1	TRBJ1-2	TRBD1	CASSLEWTGGNYGYTF
15	TRBV15	TRBJ2-7	-	CATSRDKGRVDEQYF
11	TRBV6-1	TRBJ2-1	-	CASSYPSEQFF
15	TRBV10-1	TRBJ2-1	TRBD2	CASSEPAGTSWGQFF
15	TRBV6-1	TRBJ1-2	-	CASRLDGVSNYGYTF
14	TRBV6-5	TRBJ2-7	TRBD1	CASSPGQGALEQYF
14	TRBV9	TRBJ2-7	TRBD1	CASSPRDRVTEQYF
13	TRBV13	TRBJ1-2	-	CASSEGQRYGYTF